Following are 7 T cell receptor beta chains from one sample sequenced in a study of cytomegalovirus exposure and HLA in healthy donors. Primers: 60 Vbeta forward and 13 Jbeta reverse. Sequencing used immunoSEQ multiplex PCR; TCRdb keeps in-frame clones, though not all of them. Its clone listing holds roughly 90,000 clones. The sequencing input was PBMCs. These receptors were obtained from a man aged 50-60 years in good health and CMV-seropositive.

This sequence joins TRBV11-3 and TRBJ2-2; D perhaps matches TRBD2 (6 bases). The CDR3 is made up of 15 amino acids. V dropped 3 bases and J dropped 6 bases, with 14 bases sitting between them. The V gene's germline CDR1 is SGHNT and CDR2 YENEEA. The CDR3 nucleotides read TGTGCCAGCAGCTTGGATCGGGAGATCCCCGGGGAGCTGTTTTTT. Protein sequence: CASSLDREIPGELFF.

The CDR3 DNA reads as TGTGCCAGCAGCGTAGGGCAGTCAGATGGCTACACCTTC. Protein sequence: CASSVGQSDGYTF. The chain couples TRBV9 to TRBJ1-2; D remains ambiguous. Germline V gives CDR1 SGDLS, CDR2 YYNGEE. The CDR3 covers 13 residues. The V and J ends lost 0 bases and 6 bases respectively, with 9 bases between them.

V usage is TRBV2 and J usage is TRBJ2-1; TRBD1 is a possible D gene (6 bases). The ends were cut back, 11 bases at V and 7 bases at J, with 12 bases in the middle. Germline assignment: CDR1 SNHLY and CDR2 FYNNEI. CDR3 length: 11 residues. CDR3 protein: CAGMQGNEQFF. Here the CDR3 DNA reads TGTGCCGGTATGCAGGGGAATGAGCAGTTCTTC. The complete variable domain, with remaining parts taken from reference TRBV2 and TRBJ2-1, reads EPEVTQTPSHQVTQMGQEVILRCVPISNHLYFYWYRQILGQKVEFLVSFYNNEISEKSEIFDDQFSVERPDGSNFTLKIRSTKLEDSAMYFCAGMQGNEQFFGPGTRLTVL.

V is TRBV5-1 and J is TRBJ1-1; no reliable D call. Germline loops: CDR1 SGHRS, CDR2 YFSETQ. Trimming took 7 bases from V and 0 from J, leaving 10 bases between them. This CDR3 comprises 13 residues. The CDR3 DNA reads as TGCGCCAGCCGCCCGCGCATGAACACTGAAGCTTTCTTT. Its translation is CASRPRMNTEAFF.

V and J are TRBV30 and TRBJ1-1, with D perhaps matching TRBD1 (5 bases). Germline V gene sequence: CDR1 GTSNPN, CDR2 SVGIG (reference sequence). This CDR3 region has 13 residues. The germline V and J ends were trimmed by 4 bases and 1 base, with 10 bases remaining between them. CDR3 protein: CAWTRGGNTEAFF. The CDR3, as DNA: TGTGCCTGGACAAGGGGCGGGAACACTGAAGCTTTCTTT.

This chain uses TRBV25-1 with TRBJ2-3; no clear D. Germline-derived CDR1 and CDR2 are MGHDK and SYGVNS. Deletions cut 6 bases from V and 5 bases from J, with 9 bases between. The CDR3 has 12 amino acids. CDR3 loop: CASSLLGDTQYF. The CDR3 bases are TGTGCCAGCAGCCTACTCGGAGATACGCAGTATTTT.

The CDR3 loop is CASSPGGLRGEKLFF. In DNA, the CDR3 is TGTGCCAGCTCACCAGGGGGCCTCCGGGGTGAAAAACTGTTTTTT. The genes are TRBV18 and TRBJ1-4, with a tentative D call TRBD1 (6 bases). V lost 2 bases and J lost 7, with 14 bases in between. Germline loops: CDR1 KGHSH, CDR2 LQKENI. This CDR3 has 15 amino acids.